This TCR beta chain was identified in a study of cytomegalovirus exposure and HLA in healthy donors. Study observations and caveats: The study found most TCR sequences rare, yet found some public TCRs in many donors. A later analysis reportedly identified an Asian-associated ancestry cluster as carrying fewer N-insertions than the roughly 720-donor mean.

Both 60 Vbeta primers and 13 Jbeta primers went into the PCR. Assay used: immunoSEQ multiplex PCR; TCRdb lists only in-frame clones, some missing. The sample has 100,000 or so clones, around 84% seen once. In its sample, this clone was seen a few times. The antigen remains unidentified. Germline CDR1 SGHNT, CDR2 YENEEA. CDR3 length: 17 residues. V was clipped by 4 bases and J by 0 bases, with 16 bases between them. The chain recombines TRBV11-3 with TRBJ2-1, with D perhaps matching TRBD2 (5 bases). The TCR was taken from a young man in good health and CMV-seronegative. Material for sequencing was PBMCs. CDR3 nucleotide sequence: TGTGCCAGCAGCTCTGGACCCTCGGGGTCCTCCTACAATGAGCAGTTCTTC. Protein product: CASSSGPSGSSYNEQFF.